The clone carrying this T cell receptor beta chain came up a few times. What it binds is unknown. This record belongs to a study of T cells after yellow fever vaccination. Whole-study findings and limits: A limited proportion of clonotypes was detected within both the CD4 and CD8 compartments. FACS-sorted repertoires could harbor abundant contaminating bulk-population clonotypes. The secondary response was weaker but peaked faster, day 5 versus 15.

From the 5' RACE reads, TCRdb called clonotypes with MiXCR, one entry per CDR3 protein. The sample records some 500,000 distinct CDR3 sequences, about 13% being singletons. In germline, CDR1 is SGHVS, CDR2 FNYEAQ. The V and J ends lost 2 bases and 4 bases, in that order; junction bases with no gene match: 10. The CDR3 runs 18 residues. The sequenced sample was PBMCs, obtained on the day of the yellow fever booster vaccination. This chain joins TRBV7-6 and TRBJ2-5, with 13 bases fitting TRBD2. This receptor was obtained from a young man who received the YFV17D yellow fever vaccine. CDR3 bases: TGTGCCAGCAGCTTATCGTCCCCATGGACTAGCGGGAGAGAGACCCAGTACTTC. Its translation is CASSLSSPWTSGRETQYF.